This entry describes one T cell receptor (beta chain). The specificity of this receptor is unknown. No much larger clone is present one base from it, and per-base qualities are unavailable. This entry is derived from a study of OX40 agonist ivuxolimab in advanced cancers. For the wider study: The costimulatory receptor OX40 (CD134) was targeted by ivuxolimab, a fully human IgG2 agonistic monoclonal antibody. Intravenous ivuxolimab was administered to patients every 2 weeks at six dose levels: 0.01, 0.1, 0.3, 1.5, 3 and 10 mg/kg. Among the 50 to 55 dose-escalation patients, around 20 had hepatocellular carcinoma, 15 or so melanoma, 9 renal cell carcinoma and 9 head and neck cancer. In the dose-escalation cohort, 70% to 85% of patients were male, and the mean age was about 55 years, with a range of 23 to 79. Prior anti-PD-1, anti-PD-L1 or anti-CTLA-4 therapy was permitted, and less than 45% of dose-escalation patients had received checkpoint inhibitors. Three dose-escalation patients achieved partial responses, one with hepatocellular carcinoma and two with cutaneous melanoma. The purpose of peripheral TCRbeta sequencing was to test whether ivuxolimab changed TCR sequence diversity and led to clonal T-cell expansion. The monotherapy dose-escalation portion (N of about 47 patients) of the phase I ivuxolimab trial is reported in the paper.

Patients with a history of autoimmune disease or receiving systemic immunosuppression were excluded from the trial. Peripheral blood for TCR sequencing was collected from all dose cohorts at baseline, on cycle 4 day 1, and on cycle 7 day 1. Samples came from an open-label, multicenter, first-in-human phase I dose-escalation trial of ivuxolimab. Adults with locally advanced or metastatic melanoma, renal cell carcinoma, hepatocellular carcinoma or head and neck squamous cell carcinoma were enrolled in the trial. Before TCR sequencing, CD4+ T cells and CD8+ T cells were sorted from peripheral blood as separate populations. Genomic DNA was isolated from the sorted cells so that the TCRbeta CDR3 region could be sequenced. The immunoSEQ Assay was used for sequencing of TCRbeta CDR3 regions. TCRdb obtained this table from immuneACCESS and retained in-frame rearrangements with V and J assigned. These tables miss some clones; where compared with another copy, unresolved V genes account for less than half of the shortfall, and the remainder is unexplained. For this sample there are 70,000 or so clones; 90% to 95% appear just once. 7.6% of the sample rests with the top ten.

General findings and caveats noted by the study authors: Low levels of normalized T-cell clonal expansion were also shown by some nonresponding patients. The antigen specificity of the peripheral T cells that underwent clonal expansion was not determined. At doses of 0.1 to 3.0 mg/kg, clonal expansion of both CD4+ and CD8+ T cells in blood was seen between baseline and week 6. On average, CD8+ T cells showed more expanded clones than CD4+ T cells after ivuxolimab. In the 0.1-3.0 mg/kg groups, partial responders were among the patients with the lowest normalized peripheral clonal expansion, particularly in CD8+ T cells.

The clonotype was recovered from an adult with an advanced solid tumor such as melanoma, head and neck, liver or kidney cancer. The sample here was CD4+ or CD8+ T cells sorted from blood, taken in a trial of the OX40 agonist ivuxolimab.

The nucleotide sequence is TGTGCCAGCACGGGGGGGCTAGAGACCCAGTACTTC. Its protein reads: CASTGGLETQYF. The chain links TRBV6-5 with TRBJ2-5, and 8 bases in between align with TRBD2. The germline V gene yields MNHEY for CDR1 and SVGAGI for CDR2. V lost 7 bases and J lost 4 bases, and the count of bases not matched to a germline gene is 2. Measured from the cysteine to the phenylalanine, the CDR3 is 12 residues long. CDR3 DNA is the only sequence kept; it has 36 bases, read in frame from the first base.